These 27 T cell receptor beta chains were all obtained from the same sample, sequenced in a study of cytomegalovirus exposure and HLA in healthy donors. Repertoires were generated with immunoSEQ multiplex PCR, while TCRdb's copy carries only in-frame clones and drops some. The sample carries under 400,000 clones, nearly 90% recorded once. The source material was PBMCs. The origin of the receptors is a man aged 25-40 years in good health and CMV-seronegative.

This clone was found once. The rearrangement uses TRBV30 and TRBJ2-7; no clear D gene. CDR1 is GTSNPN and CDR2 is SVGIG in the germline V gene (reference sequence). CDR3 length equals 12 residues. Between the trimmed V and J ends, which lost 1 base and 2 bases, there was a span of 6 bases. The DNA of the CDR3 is TGTGCCTGGAGTGACGGAGCCTACGAGCAGTACTTC. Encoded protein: CAWSDGAYEQYF.

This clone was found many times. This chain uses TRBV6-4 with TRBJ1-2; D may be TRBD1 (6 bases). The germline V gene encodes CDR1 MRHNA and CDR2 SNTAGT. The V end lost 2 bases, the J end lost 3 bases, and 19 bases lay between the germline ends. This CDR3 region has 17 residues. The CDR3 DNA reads TGTGCCAGCAGTGACCTCACATTTACAGGGTGGGACTATGGCTACACCTTC. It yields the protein CASSDLTFTGWDYGYTF.

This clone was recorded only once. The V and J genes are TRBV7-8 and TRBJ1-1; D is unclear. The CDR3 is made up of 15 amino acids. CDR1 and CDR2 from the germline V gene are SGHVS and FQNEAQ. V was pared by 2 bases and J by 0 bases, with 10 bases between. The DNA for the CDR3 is TGTGCCAGCAGCTTATTCGGTGTTATGAACACTGAAGCTTTCTTT. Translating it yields CASSLFGVMNTEAFF.

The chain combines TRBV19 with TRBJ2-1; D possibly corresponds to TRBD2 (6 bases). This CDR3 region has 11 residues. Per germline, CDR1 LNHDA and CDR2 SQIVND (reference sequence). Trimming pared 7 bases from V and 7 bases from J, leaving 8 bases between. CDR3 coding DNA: TGTGCCAGTAAGGAGGGGAATGAGCAGTTCTTC. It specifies CASKEGNEQFF.

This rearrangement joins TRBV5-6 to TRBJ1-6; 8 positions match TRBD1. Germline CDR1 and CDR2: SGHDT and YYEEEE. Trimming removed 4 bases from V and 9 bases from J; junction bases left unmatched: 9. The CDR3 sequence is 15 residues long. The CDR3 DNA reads TGTGCCAGCAGCCAACGGGACAGGTTTGCTTCACCCCTCCACTTT. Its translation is CASSQRDRFASPLHF.

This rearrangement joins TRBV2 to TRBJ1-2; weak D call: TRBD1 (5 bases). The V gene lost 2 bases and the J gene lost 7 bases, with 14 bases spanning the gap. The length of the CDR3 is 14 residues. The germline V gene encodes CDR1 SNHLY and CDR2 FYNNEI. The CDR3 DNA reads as TGTGCCAGCAGTGAACGGGGGGTTCTGACTGGCTACACCTTC. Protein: CASSERGVLTGYTF.

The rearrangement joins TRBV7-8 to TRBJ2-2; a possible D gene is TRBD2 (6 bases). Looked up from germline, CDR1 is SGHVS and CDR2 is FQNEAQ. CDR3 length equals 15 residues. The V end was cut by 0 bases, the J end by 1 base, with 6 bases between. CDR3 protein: CASSLAGGNTGELFF. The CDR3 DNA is TGTGCCAGCAGCTTAGCGGGAGGGAACACCGGGGAGCTGTTTTTT. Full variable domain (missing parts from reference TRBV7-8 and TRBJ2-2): GAGVSQSPRYKVAKRGQDVALRCDPISGHVSLFWYQQALGQGPEFLTYFQNEAQLDKSGLPSDRFFAERPEGSVSTLKIQRTQQEDSAVYLCASSLAGGNTGELFFGEGSRLTVL.

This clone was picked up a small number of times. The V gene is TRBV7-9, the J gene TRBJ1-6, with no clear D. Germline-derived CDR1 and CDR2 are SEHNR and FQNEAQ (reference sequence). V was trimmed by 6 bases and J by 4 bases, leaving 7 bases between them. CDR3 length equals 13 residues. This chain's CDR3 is CASSWRYNSPLHF. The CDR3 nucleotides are TGTGCCAGCAGTTGGCGGTATAATTCACCCCTCCACTTT.

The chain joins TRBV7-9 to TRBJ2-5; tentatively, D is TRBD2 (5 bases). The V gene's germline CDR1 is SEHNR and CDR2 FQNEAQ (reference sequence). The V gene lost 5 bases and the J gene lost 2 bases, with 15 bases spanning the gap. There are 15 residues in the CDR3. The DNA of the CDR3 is TGTGCCAGCAGCCCGAGGGCAGATTCTCAAGAGACCCAGTACTTC. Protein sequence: CASSPRADSQETQYF.

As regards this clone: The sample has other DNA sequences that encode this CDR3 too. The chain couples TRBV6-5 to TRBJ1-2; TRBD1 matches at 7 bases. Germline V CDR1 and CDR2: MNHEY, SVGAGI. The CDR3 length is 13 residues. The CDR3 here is CASTRTGDYGYTF. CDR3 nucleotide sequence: TGTGCTAGTACCCGCACAGGGGACTATGGCTACACCTTC.

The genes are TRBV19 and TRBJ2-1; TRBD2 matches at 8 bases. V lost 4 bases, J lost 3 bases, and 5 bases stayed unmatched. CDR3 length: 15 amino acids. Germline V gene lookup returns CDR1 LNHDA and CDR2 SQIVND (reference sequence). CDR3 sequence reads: CASSTPGGVYNEQFF. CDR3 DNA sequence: TGTGCCAGTAGTACCCCGGGGGGGGTCTACAATGAGCAGTTCTTC.

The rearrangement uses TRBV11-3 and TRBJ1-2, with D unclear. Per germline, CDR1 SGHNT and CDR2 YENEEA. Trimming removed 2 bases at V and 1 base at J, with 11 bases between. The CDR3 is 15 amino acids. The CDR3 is CASSLIFGDNYGYTF. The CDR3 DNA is TGTGCCAGCAGCTTAATTTTTGGAGATAACTATGGCTACACCTTC.

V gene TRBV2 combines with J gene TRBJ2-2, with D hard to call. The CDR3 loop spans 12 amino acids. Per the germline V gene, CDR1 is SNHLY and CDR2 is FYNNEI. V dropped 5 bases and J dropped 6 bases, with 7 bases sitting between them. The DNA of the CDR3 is TGTGCCAGCAGTTGGAGAGCCGGGGAGCTGTTTTTT. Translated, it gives CASSWRAGELFF.

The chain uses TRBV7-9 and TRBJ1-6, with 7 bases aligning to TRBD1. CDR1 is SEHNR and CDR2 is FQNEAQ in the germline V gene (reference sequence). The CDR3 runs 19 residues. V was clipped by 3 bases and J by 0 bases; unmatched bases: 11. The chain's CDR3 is CASSFVGGRDLSYNSPLHF. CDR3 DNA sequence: TGTGCCAGCAGCTTCGTAGGGGGCCGCGACCTCTCCTATAATTCACCCCTCCACTTT.

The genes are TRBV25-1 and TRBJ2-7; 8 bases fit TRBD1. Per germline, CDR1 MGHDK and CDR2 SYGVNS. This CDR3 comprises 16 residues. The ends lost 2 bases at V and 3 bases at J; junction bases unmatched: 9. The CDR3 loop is CASSEERGQGGYEQYF. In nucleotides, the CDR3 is TGTGCCAGCAGTGAAGAGCGCGGACAGGGAGGCTACGAGCAGTACTTC.

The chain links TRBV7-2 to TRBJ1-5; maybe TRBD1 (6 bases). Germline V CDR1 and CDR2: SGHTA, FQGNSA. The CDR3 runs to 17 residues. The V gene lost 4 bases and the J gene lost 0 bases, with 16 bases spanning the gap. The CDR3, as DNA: TGTGCCAGCAGCTGGACAGCCTCCCCTTATAGCAATCAGCCCCAGCATTTT. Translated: CASSWTASPYSNQPQHF.

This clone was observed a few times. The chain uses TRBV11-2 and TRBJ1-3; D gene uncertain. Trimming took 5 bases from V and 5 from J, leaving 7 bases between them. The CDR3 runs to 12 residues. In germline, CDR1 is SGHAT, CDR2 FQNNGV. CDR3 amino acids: CASSPIRNTIYF. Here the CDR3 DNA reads TGTGCCAGCAGCCCAATCCGAAACACCATATATTTT.

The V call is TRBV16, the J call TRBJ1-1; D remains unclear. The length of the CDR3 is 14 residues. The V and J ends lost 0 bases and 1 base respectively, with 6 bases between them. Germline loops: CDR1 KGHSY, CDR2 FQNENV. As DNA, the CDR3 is TGTGCCAGCAGCCAATCGCCGGGGAACACTGAAGCTTTCTTT. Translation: CASSQSPGNTEAFF.

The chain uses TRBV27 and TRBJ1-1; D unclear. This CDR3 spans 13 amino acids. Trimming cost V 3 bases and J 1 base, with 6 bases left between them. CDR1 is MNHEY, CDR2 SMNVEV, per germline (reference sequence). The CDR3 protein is CASSFSRNTEAFF. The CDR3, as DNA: TGTGCCAGCAGTTTTTCTAGGAACACTGAAGCTTTCTTT.

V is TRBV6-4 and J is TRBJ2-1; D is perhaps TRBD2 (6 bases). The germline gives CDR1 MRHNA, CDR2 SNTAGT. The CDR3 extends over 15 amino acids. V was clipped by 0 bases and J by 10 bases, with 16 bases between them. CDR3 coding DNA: TGTGCCAGCAGTGACTCGGGGACTTACACCGGCGAGCAGTTCTTC. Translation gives CASSDSGTYTGEQFF.

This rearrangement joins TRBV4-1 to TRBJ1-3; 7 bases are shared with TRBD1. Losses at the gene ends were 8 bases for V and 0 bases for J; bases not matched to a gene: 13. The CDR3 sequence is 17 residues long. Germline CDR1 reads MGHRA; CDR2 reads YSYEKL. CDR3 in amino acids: CASRGQPKTNSGNTIYF. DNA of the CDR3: TGCGCCAGCCGGGGACAGCCAAAAACCAACTCTGGAAACACCATATATTTT.

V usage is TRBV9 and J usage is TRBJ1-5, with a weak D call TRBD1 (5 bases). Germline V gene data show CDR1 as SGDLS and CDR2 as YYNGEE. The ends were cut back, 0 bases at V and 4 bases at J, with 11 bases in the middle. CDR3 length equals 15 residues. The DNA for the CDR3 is TGTGCCAGCAGCGTAGGCGTGGGGGGAAATCAGCCCCAGCATTTT. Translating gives CASSVGVGGNQPQHF.

The CDR3 coding sequence is TGCGCCAGCAGCTACCAGGGATGGGAAAAACTGTTTTTT. Residues: CASSYQGWEKLFF. The chain couples TRBV5-1 to TRBJ1-4, with a tentative D call TRBD1 (5 bases). The CDR3 length is 13 residues. Trimming took off 3 bases at V and 8 bases at J, with 11 bases between the two ends. Germline assignment: CDR1 SGHRS and CDR2 YFSETQ.

CDR3 residues: CASSLGQSTMSSYNSPLHF. The DNA for the CDR3 is TGCGCCAGCAGCTTGGGACAGTCCACAATGAGCTCCTATAATTCACCCCTCCACTTT. V and J are TRBV5-1 and TRBJ1-6, with a weak D call TRBD1 (5 bases). The V gene lost 0 bases and the J gene lost 0 bases, with 16 bases spanning the gap. Germline assignment: CDR1 SGHRS and CDR2 YFSETQ. CDR3 length: 19 residues.

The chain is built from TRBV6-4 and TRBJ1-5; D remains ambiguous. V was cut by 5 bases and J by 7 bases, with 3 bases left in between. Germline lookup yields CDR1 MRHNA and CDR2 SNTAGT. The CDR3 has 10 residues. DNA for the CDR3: TGTGCCAGCAGTAGCCAGCCCCAGCATTTT. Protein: CASSSQPQHF.

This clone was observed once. In DNA, the CDR3 is TGCAGCGTTGAGTACAGGGGGCGCTTTGGCTACACCTTC. Translation gives CSVEYRGRFGYTF. This chain links TRBV29-1 with TRBJ1-2, with 9 bases aligning to TRBD1. J lost 7 bases, V lost 3 bases, and 6 bases had no gene match. Germline-derived CDR1 and CDR2 are SQVTM and ANQGSEA. The CDR3 spans 13 residues.

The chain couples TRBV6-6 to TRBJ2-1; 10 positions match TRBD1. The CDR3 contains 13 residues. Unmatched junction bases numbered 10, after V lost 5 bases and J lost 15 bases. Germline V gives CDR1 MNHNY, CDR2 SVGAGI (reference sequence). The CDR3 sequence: CASSLGQGGDWFF. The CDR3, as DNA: TGTGCCAGCAGTCTCGGACAGGGGGGCGATTGGTTCTTC.